This T cell receptor (beta chain) was sequenced for a study of T-cell memory formation after mild COVID-19. Study-wide background: Clusters of TCRs were largely donor specific. Overall study results and limits: Detection of some responders pre-infection suggested pre-existing cross-reactive memory T cells participated. CD8+ contracting clones occupied EMRA, while CD4+ ones occupied mainly CM and EM.

Many counts were recorded for this clonotype. The antigen remains undetermined. TCRdb re-called the 5' RACE reads with MiXCR, one entry per CDR3 protein. Counted here are 200,000 to 250,000 distinct CDR3 sequences, around 8.8% occurring once; the ten biggest clones make up 3.5% to 4%. CDR1 and CDR2 (germline): DFQATT, SNEGSKA (reference sequence). The CDR3 totals 13 residues. V lost 4 bases, J lost 5 bases, and 11 bases lay in between. This sequence originates from a man between 18 and 29 years old who had mild COVID-19 (a few samples of this study predate the infection). Cell type and time point are not known. The specimen sequenced was PBMCs or a T cell subset sorted from them (not recorded which). The chain links TRBV20-1 to TRBJ1-4, with D possibly TRBD1 on 6 matching bases. For the CDR3, the DNA is TGCAGTGCTAAGGGGGGTCCCAATGAAAAACTGTTTTTT. Encoded protein: CSAKGGPNEKLFF.